This T cell receptor (beta chain) derives from a study of graft-versus-host responses after intestinal transplantation. In the study overall: Recipients underwent multivisceral, liver-intestinal, or isolated intestinal transplants.

On this clone: The antigen remains unidentified.

Findings and caveats of the study: Within the allografts of patients who had graft-donor T cell macrochimerism, graft-versus-host to host-versus-graft clonal ratios were high. Recipient marrow harbored GvH clones, some of which surfaced first in ileum or blood.

This CDR3 spans 13 amino acids. With 2 bases clipped from V and 6 bases from J, the junction kept 1 base outside the gene matches. CDR1 MNHNY and CDR2 SVGAGI come from the germline V gene (reference sequence). The assay was immunoSEQ multiplex PCR, and TCRdb's table has in-frame clones only and misses some. Altogether about 120,000 clones are present, roughly 93% being singletons, with the ten largest covering 1% to 1.5%. The chain carries TRBV6-6 and TRBJ2-3; the match to TRBD1 covers 8 bases. The material sequenced was unstimulated CD8+ T cells sorted from spleen or lymph node cells, taken before transplant. The sequence was obtained from a human donor who was the organ donor for an intestinal transplant. The CDR3 DNA reads as TGTGCCAGCAGTTACCGGACAGGGGATACGCAGTATTTT. This codes for CASSYRTGDTQYF.